The 23 T cell receptor beta chains reported below all come from one sample, sequenced in a study of early T cells in non-severe SARS-CoV-2 infection. TCRdb itself ran the 5' RACE reads through MiXCR, one entry per CDR3 protein. The sample carries 100,000 to 130,000 distinct CDR3 sequences, about 12% recorded once. What was sequenced was whole blood. These receptor sequences come from an adult who was a healthcare worker with PCR-confirmed SARS-CoV-2 infection or an uninfected control (not recorded which).

This clonotype was observed a single time. The V call is TRBV2, the J call TRBJ2-7; 8 nucleotides line up with TRBD2. This CDR3 contains 14 residues. With V trimmed by 6 bases and J by 0 bases, 4 bases remained unmatched. Germline V gives CDR1 SNHLY, CDR2 FYNNEI. The CDR3 reads CASSYSGASYEQYF. The CDR3 coding sequence is TGTGCCAGCAGCTATAGCGGGGCCTCCTACGAGCAGTACTTC.

This clonotype was observed many times. This rearrangement joins TRBV11-2 to TRBJ2-1, with TRBD2 identical over 7 bases. The V gene's germline CDR1 is SGHAT and CDR2 FQNNGV. The J segment lost 8 bases and the V segment lost 4 bases, leaving 11 bases of the junction unmatched. The CDR3 sequence is 15 residues long. The CDR3 nucleotides are TGTGCCAGCAGCTCCCGGGACTCGGGGAGGGATGAGCAGTTCTTC. Its protein product is CASSSRDSGRDEQFF. The entire variable domain, with the rest obtained from reference TRBV11-2 and TRBJ2-1, is as follows: EAGVAQSPRYKIIEKRQSVAFWCNPISGHATLYWYQQILGQGPKLLIQFQNNGVVDDSQLPKDRFSAERLKGVDSTLKIQPAKLEDSAVYLCASSSRDSGRDEQFFGPGTRLTVL.

In its sample, this clonotype was seen many times. The V and J genes are TRBV11-2 and TRBJ2-7; D not resolved. V dropped 3 bases and J dropped 3 bases, with 3 bases sitting between them. The CDR3 extends over 11 amino acids. CDR1 and CDR2 from the germline V gene are SGHAT and FQNNGV. As DNA, the CDR3 is TGTGCCAGCAGCTTGCACTACGAGCAGTACTTC. Protein: CASSLHYEQYF.

The chain links TRBV2 to TRBJ1-1; 8 bases line up with TRBD1. V lost 3 bases to trimming and J lost 11 bases; unmatched junction nucleotides: 5. The CDR3 extends over 12 amino acids. The germline CDR1 and CDR2 sequences are SNHLY and FYNNEI. This CDR3 is CASSEGQVAAFF. DNA of the CDR3: TGTGCCAGCAGTGAGGGACAGGTTGCGGCTTTCTTT.

This clonotype was recorded at least ten times. The J gene is TRBJ2-1, the V gene TRBV6-6; D possibly corresponds to TRBD2 (6 bases). The CDR3 has 15 residues. Trimming took 6 bases from V and 2 from J, leaving 14 bases between them. Germline CDR1 MNHNY, CDR2 SVGAGI (reference sequence). The CDR3 DNA reads as TGTGCCAGCAGCTCCGGGACTGGCACCTACAATGAGCAGTTCTTC. As protein: CASSSGTGTYNEQFF.

This clonotype was counted only a few times. The genes are TRBV7-6 and TRBJ2-3; TRBD2 is a possible D gene (6 bases). Trimming left V 0 bases short and J 5 bases short, with 9 bases between. The CDR3 runs to 14 residues. From germline, CDR1 is SGHVS and CDR2 FNYEAQ. The CDR3 nucleotides are TGTGCCAGCAGCTTAGCACTAGCAGGAGATACGCAGTATTTT. Translation gives CASSLALAGDTQYF.

The rearrangement uses TRBV28 and TRBJ2-1, with D unresolved. In germline, CDR1 is MDHEN, CDR2 SYDVKM. The ends were cut back, 1 base at V and 6 bases at J, with 4 bases in the middle. The CDR3 is made up of 12 amino acids. CDR3 in DNA: TGTGCCAGCAGTTTATTAGCCAATGAGCAGTTCTTC. It codes for CASSLLANEQFF.

CDR3 loop: CASSLWGTPYEQYF. The CDR3 DNA is TGTGCCAGCAGTTTATGGGGCACACCCTACGAGCAGTACTTC. The rearrangement links TRBV27 to TRBJ2-7, with D perhaps TRBD1 (5 bases). V lost 1 base to trimming and J lost 2 bases, with 9 bases between them. This CDR3 is built from 14 residues. CDR1 MNHEY and CDR2 SMNVEV come from the germline V gene (reference sequence).

The CDR3 nucleotides are TGTGCCAGCAGTCGAAGGCCGGCAGGGGACTCACCCCTCCACTTT. Amino acids: CASSRRPAGDSPLHF. This rearrangement joins TRBV12-3 or TRBV12-4 to TRBJ1-6; D perhaps matches TRBD1 (6 bases). Deletions cut 5 bases from V and 10 bases from J, with 18 bases between. This CDR3 is 15 amino acids long.

This clonotype was seen ten or more times. The chain carries TRBV20-1 and TRBJ2-3; no firm D call. V was pared by 1 base and J by 3 bases, with 14 bases between. The CDR3 runs to 15 residues. CDR1 and CDR2 (germline): DFQATT, SNEGSKA (reference sequence). The CDR3 DNA is TGCAGTGCTAGAGTTCCTAGTATTGGTACAGATACGCAGTATTTT. Translating gives CSARVPSIGTDTQYF.

This clonotype was seen many times. The chain couples TRBV18 to TRBJ2-7; no clear D. Germline V lookup: CDR1 KGHSH, CDR2 LQKENI. The CDR3 runs 12 residues. Trimming removed 1 base from V and 6 bases from J, with 7 bases in between. The CDR3 coding sequence is TGTGCCAGCTCACCACTTATAGGCGAGCAGTACTTC. Encoded protein: CASSPLIGEQYF.

The V gene is TRBV29-1, the J gene TRBJ1-1; TRBD1 aligns across 7 bases. Germline V CDR1 and CDR2: SQVTM, ANQGSEA. The CDR3 is made up of 12 amino acids. J lost 3 bases, V lost 5 bases, and 3 bases had no gene match. In nucleotides, the CDR3 is TGCAGCGTTAACAGGGGAGACACTGAAGCTTTCTTT. Its protein product is CSVNRGDTEAFF.

J is TRBJ2-1 and V is TRBV6-5, with TRBD1 matching 7 bases. Germline loops: CDR1 MNHEY, CDR2 SVGAGI. The junction had 12 bases not matched to a gene; V was cut back by 2 bases and J by 5 bases. The CDR3 extends over 17 amino acids. The CDR3 loop reads CASSYAAPGQWHNEQFF. In nucleotides, the CDR3 is TGTGCCAGCAGTTACGCAGCACCGGGACAGTGGCACAATGAGCAGTTCTTC.

This clonotype came up many times. This CDR3 reads CASSQSGGPYNEQFF. The DNA for the CDR3 is TGTGCCAGCAGCCAAAGCGGGGGCCCCTACAATGAGCAGTTCTTC. V and J are TRBV6-2 or TRBV6-3 and TRBJ2-1; 8 bases align to TRBD2. The trim removed 6 bases at V and 2 bases at J, leaving 6 bases unmatched. The CDR3 sequence is 15 residues long. The germline CDR1 and CDR2 sequences are MNHEY and SVGEGT.

This clonotype has a handful of counts. The V and J genes are TRBV6-6 and TRBJ1-4, with 7 bases identical to TRBD1. The CDR3 spans 14 residues. Germline assignment: CDR1 MNHNY and CDR2 SVGAGI (reference sequence). Germline trimming cut 8 bases from V and 4 bases from J; bases unmatched to any gene: 7. The CDR3 DNA follows: TGTGCCAGCGGGGGACAGAACTATAATGAAAAACTGTTTTTT. Its translation: CASGGQNYNEKLFF.

This clonotype was counted between two and nine times. The V call is TRBV29-1, the J call TRBJ2-7; 7 bases fit TRBD2. CDR1 is SQVTM, CDR2 ANQGSEA, per germline. V dropped 7 bases and J dropped 2; count of bases not matched to a gene: 5. This CDR3 has 12 residues. As DNA, the CDR3 is TGCAGCGCCACCGGGACTACCTACGAGCAGTACTTC. Residues: CSATGTTYEQYF.

This clonotype has more than one count but fewer than ten. The chain couples TRBV3-1 to TRBJ1-2; D uncertain. The CDR3 loop spans 13 amino acids. V was shortened by 1 base and J by 6 bases, with 9 bases between the two germline ends. Germline loops: CDR1 LGHDT, CDR2 YNNKEL (reference sequence). The CDR3 loop reads CASSQADLNGYTF. Here the CDR3 DNA reads TGTGCCAGCAGCCAAGCTGACCTTAATGGCTACACCTTC.

The sample holds many counts of this clonotype. The chain uses TRBV5-1 and TRBJ2-7; 7 bases map to TRBD1. Germline V gene sequence: CDR1 SGHRS, CDR2 YFSETQ. The CDR3 covers 14 residues. V trimming: 6 bases; J trimming: 2 bases; junction bases outside the gene matches: 8. The CDR3 DNA follows: TGCGCCAGCAACCCATCCGGGACAGCCTACGAGCAGTACTTC. Protein: CASNPSGTAYEQYF.

This clonotype has at least ten counts. The gene calls are TRBV5-1 and TRBJ2-1; the D gene is possibly TRBD2 (6 bases). The CDR3 runs 15 residues. The V and J ends lost 3 bases and 0 bases respectively, with 10 bases between them. The germline CDR1 and CDR2 sequences are SGHRS and YFSETQ. In DNA form, the CDR3 reads TGCGCCAGCAGCTGGGAGGCGTCCTCCTACAATGAGCAGTTCTTC. This codes for CASSWEASSYNEQFF.

This clonotype was counted at least ten times. V is TRBV29-1 and J is TRBJ1-1; D remains unclear. The CDR3 length is 13 residues. V gave up 4 bases and J gave up 0 bases, with 9 bases separating them. Looked up from germline, CDR1 is SQVTM and CDR2 is ANQGSEA. CDR3 DNA: TGCAGCGTTGCCGGCATAGTGAACACTGAAGCTTTCTTT. Its protein is CSVAGIVNTEAFF. Based on the CDR3 plus reference TRBV29-1 and TRBJ1-1, the full variable domain is SAVISQKPSRDICQRGTSLTIQCQVDSQVTMMFWYRQQPGQSLTLIATANQGSEATYESGFVIDKFPISRPNLTFSTLTVSNMSPEDSSIYLCSVAGIVNTEAFFGQGTRLTVV.

The rearrangement uses TRBV29-1 and TRBJ2-7; possible D gene TRBD2, 7 bases. The V end was cut by 2 bases, the J end by 2 bases, with 10 bases between. The CDR3 has 13 residues. Germline assignment: CDR1 SQVTM and CDR2 ANQGSEA. The CDR3 nucleotides are TGCAGCGTTGAATCGGGGGGCCCCTACGAGCAGTACTTC. Amino acids: CSVESGGPYEQYF.

The chain uses TRBV6-5 and TRBJ1-1, with D hard to call. The germline CDR1 and CDR2 sequences are MNHEY and SVGAGI. V lost 6 bases, J lost 6 bases, and 11 bases lay in between. This CDR3 has 12 residues. The CDR3 nucleotides read TGTGCCAGCAGGAGAGGTATATCTGAAGCTTTCTTT. Translating it yields CASRRGISEAFF.

This chain uses TRBV5-6 with TRBJ2-5; TRBD1 might be the D (5 bases). Trimming removed 4 bases from V and 4 bases from J, with 17 bases in between. There are 15 residues in the CDR3. Germline V gene lookup returns CDR1 SGHDT and CDR2 YYEEEE. The CDR3 DNA is TGTGCCAGCAGCCCCGTCCCAGGGCTGCGAGAGACCCAGTACTTC. Translating gives CASSPVPGLRETQYF.